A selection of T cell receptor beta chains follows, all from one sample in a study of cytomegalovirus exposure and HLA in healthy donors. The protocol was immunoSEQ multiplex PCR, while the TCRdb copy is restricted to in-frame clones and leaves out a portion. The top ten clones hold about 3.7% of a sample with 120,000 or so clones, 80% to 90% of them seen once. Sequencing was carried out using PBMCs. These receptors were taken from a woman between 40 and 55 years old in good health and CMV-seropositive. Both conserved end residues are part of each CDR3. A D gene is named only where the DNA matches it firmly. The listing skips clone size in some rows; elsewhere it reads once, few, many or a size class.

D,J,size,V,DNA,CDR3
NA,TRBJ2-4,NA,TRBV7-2,TGTGCCAGCAGCTTAGTCCCAGGAGCCAAAAACATTCAGTACTTC,CASSLVPGAKNIQYF
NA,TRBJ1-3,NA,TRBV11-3,TGTGCCAGTTCCAGAACAGGTGCTTATGGAAACACCATATATTTT,CASSRTGAYGNTIYF
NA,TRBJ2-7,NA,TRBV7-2,TGTGCCAGCAGCTTAGGATGGCGCTCTGTCGGGTTGAAGGCCTACGAGCAGTACTTC,CASSLGWRSVGLKAYEQYF
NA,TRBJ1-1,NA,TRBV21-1,TGTGCCAGCAGGAGACAGGGGGCGCGTCCGCCTGAAGCTTTCTTT,CASRRQGARPPEAFF
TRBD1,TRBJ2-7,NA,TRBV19,TGTGCCAGTAGTCCGGGACAGTCTTACCACGAGCAGTACTTC,CASSPGQSYHEQYF
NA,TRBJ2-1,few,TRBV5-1,TGCGCCAGCAGCTTGGTCCAGGGAAGGGATGAGCAGTTCTTC,CASSLVQGRDEQFF
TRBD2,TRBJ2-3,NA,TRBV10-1,TGCGCCAGCAGTGTGGGACTAGCGGCCTCCACAGATACGCAGTATTTT,CASSVGLAASTDTQYF
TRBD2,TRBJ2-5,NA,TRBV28,TGTGCCAGCAGGACTAGACTAGCGGGAGGGGAGGAGACCCAGTACTTC,CASRTRLAGGEETQYF
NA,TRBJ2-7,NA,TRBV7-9,TGTGCCAGCAGCTTAACTGTGCTCGAGCAGTACTTC,CASSLTVLEQYF
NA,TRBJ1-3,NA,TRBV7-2,TGTGCCAGCAGCAGGGGTACACCGGCTTATGGAAACACCATATATTTT,CASSRGTPAYGNTIYF
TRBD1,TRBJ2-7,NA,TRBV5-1,TGCGCCAGCAGCTCAGGGACAGGGGGGAGCGAGCAGTACTTC,CASSSGTGGSEQYF
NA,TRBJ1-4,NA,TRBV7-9,TGTGCCAGCACCAAAAGGGGGGGCGCGGATGAAAAACTGTTTTTT,CASTKRGGADEKLFF
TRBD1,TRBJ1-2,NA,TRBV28,TGTGCCAGCAGAAGTCCTGGACAGGGCCGAGCTAGCTATGGCTACACCTTC,CASRSPGQGRASYGYTF
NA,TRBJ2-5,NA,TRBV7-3,TGTGCCAGCAGCTACGGACAGGGCGGGGGAGAGACCCAGTACTTC,CASSYGQGGGETQYF
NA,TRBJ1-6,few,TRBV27,TGTGCCAGCAAATGGGGAGGGTCCAAGGATTCACCCCTCCACTTT,CASKWGGSKDSPLHF
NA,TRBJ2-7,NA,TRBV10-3,TGTGCCATCAGTGAGGGACAGAGGAACTACGAGCAGTACTTC,CAISEGQRNYEQYF
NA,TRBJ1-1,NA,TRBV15,TGTGCCACCAGCAGACGAACGCGACTCACTGAAGCTTTCTTT,CATSRRTRLTEAFF
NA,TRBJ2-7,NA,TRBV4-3,TGCGCCAGCAGCCAAGACCATCGGGAGCAGTACTTC,CASSQDHREQYF
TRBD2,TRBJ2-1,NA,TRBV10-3,TGTGCCACCGGACTAGCGGGAACCTACAATGAGCAGTTCTTC,CATGLAGTYNEQFF
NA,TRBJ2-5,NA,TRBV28,TGTGCCAGCAGGAGAGGGTTCGTAGAGACCCAGTACTTC,CASRRGFVETQYF
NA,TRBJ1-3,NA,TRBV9,TGTGCCAGCAGCGTAGACCACAGTTCTGGAAACACCATATATTTT,CASSVDHSSGNTIYF
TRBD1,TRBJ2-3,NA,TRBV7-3,TGTGCCAGCAGCAAACAAAGGACAGGGGGGGTGGTGCCAGATACGCAGTATTTT,CASSKQRTGGVVPDTQYF
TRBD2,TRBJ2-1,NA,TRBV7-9,TGTGCCAGCAGCTTTCAGGTCGGGAGGGCTTACAATGAGCAGTTCTTC,CASSFQVGRAYNEQFF
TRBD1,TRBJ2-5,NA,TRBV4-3,TGCGCCAGCAGCCAAGTACAGGGGCTAGAGACCCAGTACTTC,CASSQVQGLETQYF
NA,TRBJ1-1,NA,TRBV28,TGTGCCAGCACCGACGAGCGGGGCGGGGGCACTGAAGCTTTCTTT,CASTDERGGGTEAFF
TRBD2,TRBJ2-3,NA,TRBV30,TGTGCCTGGGCCGTACTACTAGCGGCTAGCACAGATACGCAGTATTTT,CAWAVLLAASTDTQYF
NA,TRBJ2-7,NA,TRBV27,TGTGCCAGCAGAGGCCCCAACAGGGATCACGAGCAGTACTTC,CASRGPNRDHEQYF
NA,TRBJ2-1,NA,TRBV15,TGTGCCACCAGCAGAGACCAGTATGGTGAGCAGTTCTTC,CATSRDQYGEQFF
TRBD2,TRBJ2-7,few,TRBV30,TGTGCCTGGAGCGGGCTAGCGGGAGAAGGCCCGGCCGAGCAGTACTTC,CAWSGLAGEGPAEQYF
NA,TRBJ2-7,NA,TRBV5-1,TGCGCCAGCAGCTTTTCGGAGGGCGGGCGAGCCTACGAGCAGTACTTC,CASSFSEGGRAYEQYF
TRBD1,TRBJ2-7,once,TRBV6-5,TGTGCCAGCACACGGGACAGGGGGCATTTCGAGCAGTACTTC,CASTRDRGHFEQYF
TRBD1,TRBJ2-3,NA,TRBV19,TGTGCCAGTAGTCTGGACAGGGCCGTGCGTACGCAGTATTTT,CASSLDRAVRTQYF
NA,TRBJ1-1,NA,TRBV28,TGTGCCAGCAGTTTCTATAACACTGAAGCTTTCTTT,CASSFYNTEAFF
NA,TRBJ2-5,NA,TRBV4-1,TGCGCCAGCAGCCTATCTAGTGGAACTCAAGAGACCCAGTACTTC,CASSLSSGTQETQYF
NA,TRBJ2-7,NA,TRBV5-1,TGCGCCAGCAGCTTGCTCGGGAAGCTGGGGTCGGACGAGCAGTACTTC,CASSLLGKLGSDEQYF
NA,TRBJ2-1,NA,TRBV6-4,TGTGCCAGCAGTGAGGTACGGAGTTCTTACAATGAGCAGTTCTTC,CASSEVRSSYNEQFF
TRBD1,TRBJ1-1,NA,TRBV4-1,TGCGCCAGCAGCCACCCACAGGGGAGGCGGGCTTTCTTT,CASSHPQGRRAFF
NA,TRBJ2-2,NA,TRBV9,TGTGCCAGCAGCCTCCAGCAGGGCGCCGGGGAGCTGTTTTTT,CASSLQQGAGELFF
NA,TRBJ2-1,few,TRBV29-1,TGCAGCGTTGAAGCGACAAGCCGGCAAAATGAGCAGTTCTTC,CSVEATSRQNEQFF
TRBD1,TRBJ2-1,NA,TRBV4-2,TGTGCCAGCAGCCCCCAGACAGGGGCCCTAGCCAATGAGCAGTTCTTC,CASSPQTGALANEQFF
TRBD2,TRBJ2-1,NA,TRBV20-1,TGCAGTGCGGGACTAGCGAATGAGCAGTTCTTC,CSAGLANEQFF
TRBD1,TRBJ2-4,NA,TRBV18,TGTGCCAGCTCACCGACGGGACAGGGCCAAAACATTCAGTACTTC,CASSPTGQGQNIQYF
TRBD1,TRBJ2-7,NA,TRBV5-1,TGCGCCAGCAGACAGGGGACCTTCACCTACGAACAGTACTTC,CASRQGTFTYEQYF
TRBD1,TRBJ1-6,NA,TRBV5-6,TGTGCCAGCAGCCTGACAGGGGGAAATTCACCCCTCCACTTT,CASSLTGGNSPLHF
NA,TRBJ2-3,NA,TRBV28,TGTGCCAGCTTGGTGCAGGTTGGCGATACGCAGTATTTT,CASLVQVGDTQYF
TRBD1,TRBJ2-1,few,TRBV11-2,TGTGCCAGCAGCTTAGGACCGGGACAGGGGGCGAACAATGAGCAGTTCTTC,CASSLGPGQGANNEQFF
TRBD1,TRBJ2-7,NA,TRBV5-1,TGCGCCAGCAGCTTGGTGACCGGGACAGGAGCCTACGAGCAGTACTTC,CASSLVTGTGAYEQYF
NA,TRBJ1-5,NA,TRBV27,TGTGCCAGCAGTCCCGGCCAGGGCGGGGGCAATCAGCCCCAGCATTTT,CASSPGQGGGNQPQHF
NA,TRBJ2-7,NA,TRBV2,TGTGCCAGCAGGGGAACGACAGGGAGGACCTACGAGCAGTACTTC,CASRGTTGRTYEQYF
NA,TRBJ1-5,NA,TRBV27,TGTGCCAGCAGACAACATGTTCTCGTCGAGCCCCAGCATTTT,CASRQHVLVEPQHF
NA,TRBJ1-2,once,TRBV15,TGTGCCACCAGCAGAGTGGGAGGAGATGGCGGCTACACCTTC,CATSRVGGDGGYTF
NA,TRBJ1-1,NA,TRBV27,TGTGCCAGCAGGCCGACGGGCAGGGCTGAAGCTTTCTTT,CASRPTGRAEAFF
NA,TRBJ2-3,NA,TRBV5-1,TGCGCCAGCAGCCTGAAAGGTCAGGGCGGAGATACGCAGTATTTT,CASSLKGQGGDTQYF
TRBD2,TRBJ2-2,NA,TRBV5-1,TGCGCCAGCAGCTTGGTCACTAGCGGGAGCACCGGGGAGCTGTTTTTT,CASSLVTSGSTGELFF
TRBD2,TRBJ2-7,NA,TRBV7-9,TGTGCCAGCAGCTGGGCCGCTAGCGGGATAGTTGAGCAGTACTTC,CASSWAASGIVEQYF
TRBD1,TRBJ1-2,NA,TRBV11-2,TGTGCCAGCACCTCCCTGGACAGGGGTCCTTATGGCTACACCTTC,CASTSLDRGPYGYTF
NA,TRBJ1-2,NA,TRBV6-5,TGTGCCAGCAGTTCACAGGGTATACCGTATGGCTACACCTTC,CASSSQGIPYGYTF
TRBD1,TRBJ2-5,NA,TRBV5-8,TGTGCCAGCAGCTTATATCGGGACAGGCCCCAAGAGACCCAGTACTTC,CASSLYRDRPQETQYF
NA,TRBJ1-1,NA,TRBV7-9,TGTGCCAGCAGCAAAACTTTTGAAGCTTTCTTT,CASSKTFEAFF
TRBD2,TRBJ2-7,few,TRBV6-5,TGTGCCAGCAGTTACAGGGCGGGAGCCTTGTACGAGCAGTACTTC,CASSYRAGALYEQYF